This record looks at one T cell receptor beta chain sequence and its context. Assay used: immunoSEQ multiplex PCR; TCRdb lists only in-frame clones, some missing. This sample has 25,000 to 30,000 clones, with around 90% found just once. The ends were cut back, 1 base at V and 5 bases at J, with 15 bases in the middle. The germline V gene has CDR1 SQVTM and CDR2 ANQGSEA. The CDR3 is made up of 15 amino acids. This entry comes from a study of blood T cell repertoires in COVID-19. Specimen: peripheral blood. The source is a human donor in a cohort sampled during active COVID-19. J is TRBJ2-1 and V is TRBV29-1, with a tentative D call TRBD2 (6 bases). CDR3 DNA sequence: TGCAGCGTTGAAGCGACGGGAGTAGCGGACAATGAGCAGTTCTTC. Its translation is CSVEATGVADNEQFF.